This record covers a single TCR beta chain. Its antigen remains unknown. A second roughly 7 to 12 cycle PCR used barcoded and J-beta primers. TCRdb itself ran the 5' RACE reads through MiXCR, one entry per CDR3 protein. The profile covers just under 750,000 distinct CDR3 sequences, with 20% to 25% appearing a single time and around 21% taken by the ten largest. The sample comes from a study of blood T cells in healthy people across ages. Study observations and caveats: Roughly linearly, TCR beta diversity per million T cells fell as age increased.

The sample consisted of blood. This TCR was recovered from a man aged 65 to 79 in good health.

The CDR3 coding sequence is TGTGCCAGCAGCCTAACTAGCGTCGCCGAGACCCAGTACTTC. This translates into CASSLTSVAETQYF. The chain couples TRBV7-9 to TRBJ2-5; 7 positions agree with TRBD2. V dropped 5 bases and J dropped 5; count of bases not matched to a gene: 8. The CDR3 loop spans 14 amino acids. The germline gives CDR1 SEHNR, CDR2 FQNEAQ (reference sequence).